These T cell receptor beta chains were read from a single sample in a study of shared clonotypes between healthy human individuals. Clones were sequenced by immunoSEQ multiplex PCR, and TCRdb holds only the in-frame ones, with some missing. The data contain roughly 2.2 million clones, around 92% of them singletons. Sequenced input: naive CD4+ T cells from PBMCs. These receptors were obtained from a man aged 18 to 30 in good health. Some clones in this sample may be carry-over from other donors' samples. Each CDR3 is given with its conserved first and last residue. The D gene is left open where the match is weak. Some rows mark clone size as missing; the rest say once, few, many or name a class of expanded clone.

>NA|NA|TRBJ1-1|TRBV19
CASSTPRGTGGAFF
TGTGCCAGTAGTACCCCAAGGGGGACGGGTGGAGCTTTCTTT
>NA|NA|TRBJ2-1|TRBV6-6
CASSYFSGVSNEQFF
TGTGCCAGCAGTTACTTCTCCGGGGTAAGCAATGAGCAGTTCTTC
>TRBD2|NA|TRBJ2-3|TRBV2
CASIPGTSSDTQYF
TGTGCCAGCATTCCCGGGACTAGTTCAGATACGCAGTATTTT
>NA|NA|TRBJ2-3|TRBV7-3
CASSELRTSGTDTQYF
TGTGCCAGCAGCGAGCTTCGGACATCGGGCACAGATACGCAGTATTTT
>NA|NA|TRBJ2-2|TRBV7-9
CASSLSGGANTGELFF
TGTGCCAGCAGCTTATCAGGCGGGGCGAACACCGGGGAGCTGTTTTTT
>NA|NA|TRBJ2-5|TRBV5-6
CASSLDMGENQETQYF
TGTGCCAGCAGCTTGGACATGGGGGAGAACCAAGAGACCCAGTACTTC
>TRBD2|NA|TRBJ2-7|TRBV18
CASSPRGASYEQYF
TGTGCCAGCTCACCGCGGGGGGCCTCCTACGAGCAGTACTTC
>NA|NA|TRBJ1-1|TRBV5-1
CASSLGAGAAEAFF
TGCGCCAGCAGCTTGGGGGCAGGGGCAGCTGAAGCTTTCTTT
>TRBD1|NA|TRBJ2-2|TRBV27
CASSLTGQGSSGELFF
TGTGCCAGCAGTCTAACCGGACAGGGGAGTTCCGGGGAGCTGTTTTTT
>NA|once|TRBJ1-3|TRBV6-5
CASSSGRGGNTIYF
TGTGCCAGCAGTTCAGGGCGAGGCGGAAACACCATATATTTT
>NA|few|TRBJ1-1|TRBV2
CASRADGGTEAFF
TGTGCCAGCAGAGCGGACGGGGGGACTGAAGCTTTCTTT